The 24 T cell receptor beta chains below come from one sample, sequenced in a study of CD8+CD57+ T cells in acquired aplastic anemia. TCR beta VDJ and CDR3 profiling used genomic DNA as template. TCRdb used MiXCR to reprocess the reads, holding one entry per CDR3 protein. The sample includes 100,000 to 150,000 distinct CDR3 sequences, roughly 50% of them seen just once. The sequenced sample consisted of sorted CD4+, CD8+, or CD8+CD57+ T cells (not recorded which) from PBMCs. These receptors were collected from a human donor in good health, serving as a control.

This clonotype appeared many times. The V and J genes are TRBV7-2 and TRBJ1-1; TRBD1 might be the D (6 bases). The germline V gene encodes CDR1 SGHTA and CDR2 FQGNSA. V was cut by 5 bases and J by 4 bases, with 14 bases left in between. This CDR3 spans 14 amino acids. The CDR3 loop is CASSLGHLGTEAFF. In DNA, the CDR3 is TGTGCCAGCAGCCTGGGACATCTGGGCACTGAAGCTTTCTTT. The whole variable domain, filled in from reference TRBV7-2 and TRBJ1-1, reads GAGVSQSPSNKVTEKGKDVELRCDPISGHTALYWYRQSLGQGLEFLIYFQGNSAPDKSGLPSDRFSAERTGGSVSTLTIQRTQQEDSAVYLCASSLGHLGTEAFFGQGTRLTVV.

This clonotype appeared a single time. The chain combines TRBV12-5 with TRBJ1-1; the D gene is possibly TRBD1 (6 bases). V lost 1 base, J lost 3 bases, and 18 bases lay in between. Germline assignment: CDR1 LGHNT and CDR2 FRNRAP. This CDR3 is 17 amino acids long. CDR3 bases: TGTGCTAGTGGTTTGGGTATAGGGGGGGGTAGGGACACTGAAGCTTTCTTT. As protein: CASGLGIGGGRDTEAFF. The variable domain in full, with the rest retrieved from reference TRBV12-5 and TRBJ1-1, is DARVTQTPRHKVTEMGQEVTMRCQPILGHNTVFWYRQTMMQGLELLAYFRNRAPLDDSGMPKDRFSAEMPDATLATLKIQPSEPRDSAVYFCASGLGIGGGRDTEAFFGQGTRLTVV.

The chain employs TRBV9 and TRBJ2-7; 12 bases match TRBD1. The V and J ends lost 4 bases and 9 bases, in that order; junction bases with no gene match: 8. The length of the CDR3 is 14 residues. Germline V CDR1 and CDR2: SGDLS, YYNGEE. The CDR3 loop is CASSPDPGQGAQYF. The CDR3, as DNA: TGTGCCAGCAGCCCGGACCCGGGACAGGGGGCGCAGTACTTC. Combining the CDR3 with reference TRBV9 and TRBJ2-7 gives the whole variable domain DSGVTQTPKHLITATGQRVTLRCSPRSGDLSVYWYQQSLDQGLQFLIQYYNGEERAKGNILERFSAQQFPDLHSELNLSSLELGDSALYFCASSPDPGQGAQYFGPGTRLTVT.

This clonotype has a count of ten or more. The chain uses TRBV7-8 and TRBJ1-1; possibly TRBD1 for D (5 bases). The CDR3 contains 16 residues. Trimming stripped 5 bases from V and 2 bases from J, with 18 bases between. Germline-derived CDR1 and CDR2 are SGHVS and FQNEAQ. CDR3 DNA: TGTGCCAGCAGCCCCACCGGGGGTGGCCTAAACACTGAAGCTTTCTTT. Translation gives CASSPTGGGLNTEAFF.

The rearrangement links TRBV7-3 to TRBJ2-7, with D perhaps TRBD1 (5 bases). The germline V gene has CDR1 SGHTA and CDR2 FQGTGA. Trimming removed 4 bases from V and 4 bases from J, with 11 bases in between. The CDR3 covers 13 residues. The CDR3 here is CASSSFQGYEQYF. The CDR3 DNA reads as TGTGCCAGCAGCTCCTTCCAGGGATACGAGCAGTACTTC.

This clonotype appeared many times. The chain combines TRBV6-2 or TRBV6-3 with TRBJ1-6; 9 bases match TRBD1. Germline V CDR1 and CDR2: MNHEY, SVGEGT. V trimming: 7 bases; J trimming: 4 bases; junction bases outside the gene matches: 5. This CDR3 spans 15 amino acids. CDR3 bases: TGTGCCAGCATCCGGACAGGGGCGTATAATTCACCCCTCCACTTT. Residues: CASIRTGAYNSPLHF.

V gene TRBV19 combines with J gene TRBJ1-2; the match to TRBD1 covers 7 bases. Germline assignment: CDR1 LNHDA and CDR2 SQIVND (reference sequence). V lost 5 bases and J lost 0; bases outside the gene matches: 6. The CDR3 covers 15 residues. For the CDR3, the DNA is TGTGCCAGTAGTTCTGACAGGGCCTCTAACTATGGCTACACCTTC. It specifies CASSSDRASNYGYTF.

The count of this clonotype is one. The V call is TRBV29-1, the J call TRBJ1-2; the D is unclear. CDR1 is SQVTM and CDR2 is ANQGSEA in the germline V gene. V shed 3 bases and J shed 6 bases, with 11 bases lying between them. The CDR3 covers 12 residues. The CDR3 here is CSVDRIWDGYTF. The CDR3 DNA follows: TGCAGCGTTGACCGGATCTGGGATGGCTACACCTTC.

This clonotype was seen repeatedly, ten times or more. V usage is TRBV12-3 or TRBV12-4 and J usage is TRBJ1-2, with 9 bases that match TRBD1. Trimming removed 7 bases from V and 4 bases from J; junction bases left unmatched: 4. The CDR3 runs to 13 residues. This CDR3 reads CASTRTGAYGYTF. CDR3 DNA sequence: TGTGCCAGCACCAGGACAGGGGCCTATGGCTACACCTTC.

This clonotype was counted many times. The V and J genes are TRBV7-2 and TRBJ1-3, with D possibly matching TRBD1 (6 bases). The CDR3 length is 16 residues. Germline V lookup: CDR1 SGHTA, CDR2 FQGNSA. V lost 2 bases, J lost 0 bases, and 11 bases lay in between. CDR3: CASSLQGMASGNTIYF. The CDR3 DNA follows: TGTGCCAGCAGCTTACAGGGGATGGCCTCTGGAAACACCATATATTTT.

This clonotype has only a few counts. This chain connects TRBV24-1 to TRBJ2-3; 7 nucleotides match TRBD2. V trimming: 0 bases; J trimming: 2 bases; junction bases outside the gene matches: 4. The CDR3 runs to 16 residues. Germline lookup yields CDR1 KGHDR and CDR2 SFDVKD. CDR3: CATSDLRLADTDTQYF. For the CDR3, the DNA is TGTGCCACCAGTGATTTGCGACTAGCAGACACAGATACGCAGTATTTT.

The table lists this clonotype with many counts. One junction end does not reproduce the germline sequence, and a read error may be involved. The chain recombines TRBV7-2 with TRBJ2-1, with TRBD2 identical over 11 bases. The CDR3 loop spans 15 amino acids. Germline V gene sequence: CDR1 SGHTA, CDR2 FQGNSA. CDR3: CASSLAGGPYNEQFF. DNA for the CDR3: TGTGCCAGCAGTTTAGCGGGGGGGCCATACAATGAGCAGTTCTTC.

This chain joins TRBV24-1 and TRBJ2-1; D is undetermined. The V gene lost 2 bases and the J gene lost 5 bases, with 12 bases spanning the gap. CDR1 and CDR2 (germline): KGHDR, SFDVKD. The CDR3 totals 15 residues. The CDR3 sequence: CATSDSRVGHNEQFF. In nucleotides, the CDR3 is TGTGCCACCAGTGATTCAAGAGTTGGGCACAATGAGCAGTTCTTC.

This clonotype was detected a few times. The chain employs TRBV29-1 and TRBJ1-6; possibly TRBD1 for D (6 bases). This CDR3 region has 13 residues. Germline CDR1 and CDR2: SQVTM and ANQGSEA. The germline V and J ends were trimmed by 6 bases and 8 bases, with 14 bases remaining between them. CDR3 sequence (DNA): TGCAGCGTAGCACAGGGAAGGGATTCACCCCTCCACTTT. It yields the protein CSVAQGRDSPLHF.

The chain is built from TRBV3-1 and TRBJ1-2; TRBD1 is a possible D gene (5 bases). Germline V gene lookup returns CDR1 LGHDT and CDR2 YNNKEL (reference sequence). The CDR3 consists of 14 residues. Between the trimmed V and J ends, which lost 1 base and 4 bases, there was a span of 10 bases. CDR3 DNA: TGTGCCAGCAGCCAAGGTGACAGATCCTATGGCTACACCTTC. Translation: CASSQGDRSYGYTF.

This clonotype has a count of ten or more. The genes are TRBV6-5 and TRBJ2-5; the D is unclear. The V gene's germline CDR1 is MNHEY and CDR2 SVGAGI. V lost 0 bases, J lost 0 bases, and 8 bases lay in between. The CDR3 totals 15 residues. CDR3 sequence reads: CASSYSGTNQETQYF. The CDR3 region has the DNA TGTGCCAGCAGTTACTCAGGCACGAACCAAGAGACCCAGTACTTC.

At least ten counts were recorded for this clonotype. This chain links TRBV29-1 with TRBJ1-3, with D uncertain. The CDR3 loop spans 16 amino acids. Trimming took 3 bases from V and 7 from J, leaving 22 bases between them. Germline values: CDR1 SQVTM, CDR2 ANQGSEA. CDR3 protein: CSVDQRMGSSLNTIYF. The CDR3 region has the DNA TGCAGCGTTGATCAACGAATGGGGAGCTCTTTGAACACCATATATTTT.

A note on this clonotype: At one end, the junction sequence differs from germline, possibly due to a read error. V gene TRBV19 combines with J gene TRBJ2-3; 8 nucleotides align to TRBD2. This CDR3 has 16 amino acids. CDR1 LNHDA and CDR2 SQIVND come from the germline V gene (reference sequence). The CDR3 sequence is CASSQRGGESTGTQYF. In DNA form, the CDR3 reads TGTGCCAGTAGCCAACGGGGGGGGGAGTCGACAGGTACGCAGTATTTT.

This clonotype was detected many times. The rearrangement links TRBV5-4 to TRBJ2-3; 12 bases match TRBD2. This CDR3 has 17 amino acids. Germline CDR1 reads SGHNT; CDR2 reads YYREEE (reference sequence). With 2 bases clipped from V and 0 bases from J, the junction kept 4 bases outside the gene matches. CDR3 sequence: CASSLGTSGPSTDTQYF. The CDR3 region has the DNA TGTGCCAGCAGCTTAGGGACTAGCGGGCCCAGCACAGATACGCAGTATTTT.

The CDR3: CASMGFEHF. The CDR3 region has the DNA TGTGCCAGCATGGGGTTCGAGCATTTT. The genes are TRBV2 and TRBJ1-5; D gene ambiguous. Trimming took 7 bases from V and 14 from J, leaving 9 bases between them. Per germline, CDR1 SNHLY and CDR2 FYNNEI. The CDR3 spans 9 residues.

At least ten counts were recorded for this clonotype. This chain joins TRBV5-4 and TRBJ2-5; TRBD2 aligns across 8 bases. CDR3 length: 14 amino acids. J gave up 5 bases and V 4 bases, and 7 bases lay outside the gene matches. Germline CDR1 is SGHNT and CDR2 is YYREEE (reference sequence). CDR3 residues: CASSDWGLGETQYF. CDR3 DNA: TGTGCCAGCAGCGATTGGGGACTAGGGGAGACCCAGTACTTC.

The J gene is TRBJ2-3, the V gene TRBV5-1, with D uncertain. V was pared by 3 bases and J by 5 bases, with 10 bases between. This CDR3 is built from 13 residues. Germline V gene sequence: CDR1 SGHRS, CDR2 YFSETQ. CDR3 bases: TGCGCCAGCAGCTCGAGCCCAGGAGATACGCAGTATTTT. Translated: CASSSSPGDTQYF.

The CDR3: CSARKADTEAFF. The CDR3 DNA is TGCAGTGCTAGAAAGGCCGATACTGAAGCTTTCTTT. This chain links TRBV20-1 with TRBJ1-1, with D hard to call. The V end lost 2 bases, the J end lost 5 bases, and 9 bases lay between the germline ends. Germline CDR1 DFQATT, CDR2 SNEGSKA (reference sequence). CDR3 size: 12 residues.

V usage is TRBV7-2 and J usage is TRBJ2-5; D gene ambiguous. Germline values: CDR1 SGHTA, CDR2 FQGNSA. The V end lost 4 bases, the J end lost 4 bases, and 7 bases lay between the germline ends. This CDR3 spans 12 amino acids. The CDR3 bases are TGTGCCAGCAGCTGGGCCGGAGAGACCCAGTACTTC. This gives the protein CASSWAGETQYF.